The rows below give T cell receptor beta chains drawn from one sample of a study of OX40 agonist ivuxolimab in advanced cancers. Generated by immunoSEQ multiplex PCR, the TCRdb table keeps only in-frame clones and is missing some. The sample lists about 64,000 clones; roughly 80% were seen once. The sample in question was CD4+ or CD8+ T cells sorted from blood, obtained in a trial of the OX40 agonist ivuxolimab. Receptors were obtained from an adult with an advanced solid tumor such as melanoma, head and neck, liver or kidney cancer. The CDR3 runs from the conserved cysteine through the conserved F or W. Not all rows give a size; the values are once, few, many and, for expanded clones, a class.

.	TRBV30	TRBJ2-3	CACLSRSTDTQYF
.	TRBV7-9	TRBJ2-7	CASSHLDGSYEQYF
.	TRBV5-1	TRBJ2-1	CASSLPADNEQFF
.	TRBV6-6	TRBJ2-5	CASSYGPLETQYF
.	TRBV6-6	TRBJ2-2	CASRPGQGMSGELFF
.	TRBV25-1	TRBJ1-6	CASSEYRGQGSPLHF
.	TRBV9	TRBJ2-3	CASSPLLGLAGATSTDTQYF
.	TRBV11-3	TRBJ2-1	CASSLLAGASGEQFF
.	TRBV4-3	TRBJ1-4	CASSQDRGTEKLFF
few	TRBV19	TRBJ2-1	CASSRWEGYNEQFF
.	TRBV25-1	TRBJ2-3	CASRRTGNTDTQYF
.	TRBV6-1	TRBJ2-7	CASSTSYEQYF
.	TRBV6-6	TRBJ2-7	CASSYSLSYEQYF
.	TRBV30	TRBJ2-7	CAWSGTVREQYF
.	TRBV5-6	TRBJ2-6	CASSLAGGYGANVLTF
.	TRBV6-1	.	CASRATVPSYEQYF
.	TRBV7-9	TRBJ1-3	CASSLGTFRGLGNTIYF
.	TRBV5-4	TRBJ2-5	CASSPDRGAQYF
.	TRBV30	TRBJ1-5	CAWLGGPGTYKNQPQHF
.	TRBV30	TRBJ2-7	CAWSGTGSYEQYF
.	TRBV19	TRBJ1-5	CASSRRDRVNQPQHF
.	TRBV6-4	TRBJ2-7	CASSLHSGGTYEQYF
.	TRBV19	TRBJ2-2	CASTGLHTGELFF
.	TRBV9	TRBJ2-2	CASSVGLTGELFF
.	TRBV7-9	TRBJ2-7	CASSLLTGVYEQYF
.	TRBV5-1	TRBJ2-1	CASSFLAGYNEQFF
once	TRBV30	TRBJ2-7	CAWSSQGPLSYEQYF
.	TRBV7-2	TRBJ2-1	CASSSRTSGGYEQFF
.	TRBV5-1	TRBJ2-7	CATSPQGAHEQYF
.	TRBV4-1	TRBJ1-4	CASRTLLEEKLFF
.	TRBV21-1	TRBJ2-7	CASSPPVTRGRIF
.	TRBV7-3	TRBJ2-6	CASSTGVSGANVLTF
.	TRBV5-1	TRBJ2-3	CASSLLTSGRTDTQYF
once	TRBV14	TRBJ2-1	CASSRGGMGYNEQFF
.	TRBV9	TRBJ2-1	CASSVGSTYNEQFF
.	TRBV5-4	TRBJ1-4	CASSSAGSAHKLFF
.	TRBV30	TRBJ1-3	CAWSDLLRGRNTIYF
.	TRBV7-2	TRBJ2-1	CASSLEGGRGAFF
few	TRBV6-5	TRBJ1-3	CASSYGAPGNTIYF
.	TRBV6-5	TRBJ1-5	CASRMGQGDNQPQHF
.	TRBV5-4	TRBJ2-7	CASSQENSYEQYF
once	TRBV30	TRBJ2-1	CAWSPTSGGAGEQFF
.	TRBV6-1	TRBJ2-2	CASRTSGGTGELFF